The TCR beta chain described here comes from a study of glioma-infiltrating T cells after dendritic cell vaccination. Germline CDR1 SGHNT, CDR2 YYREEE (reference sequence). This CDR3 has 16 amino acids. Between the trimmed V and J ends, which lost 6 bases and 5 bases, there was a span of 22 bases. The time point is: after dendritic cell vaccination, including at tumor progression/relapse. Autologous tumor lysate was loaded overnight onto monocyte-derived dendritic cells grown seven days with IL-4 and GM-CSF. The PCR used 60 V beta and 13 J beta primers. Clones were sequenced by immunoSEQ multiplex PCR, and TCRdb holds only the in-frame ones, with some missing. The data show about 2,600 clones, with 70% to 90% seen just once and under 11% held by the top ten.

This rearrangement joins TRBV5-4 to TRBJ2-3, with D perhaps matching TRBD2 (6 bases). The TCR originated in a human donor with glioblastoma. Material: tumor tissue, obtained after dendritic cell vaccination. The CDR3 DNA is TGTGCCAGCACCGCTTACGGGGGTATTCAGGGAGATACGCAGTATTTT. This encodes CASTAYGGIQGDTQYF.